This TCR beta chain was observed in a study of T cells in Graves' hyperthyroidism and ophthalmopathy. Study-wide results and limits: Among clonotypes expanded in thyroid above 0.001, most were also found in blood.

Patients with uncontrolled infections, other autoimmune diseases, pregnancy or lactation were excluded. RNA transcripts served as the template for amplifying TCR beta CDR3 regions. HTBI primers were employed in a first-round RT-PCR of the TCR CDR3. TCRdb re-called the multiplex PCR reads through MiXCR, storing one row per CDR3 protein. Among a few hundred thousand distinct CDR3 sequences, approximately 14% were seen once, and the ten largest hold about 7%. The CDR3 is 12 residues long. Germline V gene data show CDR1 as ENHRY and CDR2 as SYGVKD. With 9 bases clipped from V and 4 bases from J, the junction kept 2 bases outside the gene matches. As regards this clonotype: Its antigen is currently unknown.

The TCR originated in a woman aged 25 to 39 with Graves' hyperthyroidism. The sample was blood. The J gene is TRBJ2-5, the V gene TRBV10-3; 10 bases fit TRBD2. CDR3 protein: CAIAGGTETQYF. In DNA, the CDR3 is TGTGCCATAGCGGGAGGGACAGAGACCCAGTACTTC.